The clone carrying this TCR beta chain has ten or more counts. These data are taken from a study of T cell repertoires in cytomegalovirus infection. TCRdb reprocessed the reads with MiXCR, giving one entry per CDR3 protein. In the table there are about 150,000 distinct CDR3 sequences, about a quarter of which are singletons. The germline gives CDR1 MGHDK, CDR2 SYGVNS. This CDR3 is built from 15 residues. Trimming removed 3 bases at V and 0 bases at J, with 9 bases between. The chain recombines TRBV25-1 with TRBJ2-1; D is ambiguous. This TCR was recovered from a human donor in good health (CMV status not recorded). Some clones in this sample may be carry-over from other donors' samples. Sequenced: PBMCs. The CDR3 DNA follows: TGTGCCAGCAGTGATGGACGGAGCTCCTACAATGAGCAGTTCTTC. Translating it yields CASSDGRSSYNEQFF.